The rows below give T cell receptor beta chains drawn from one sample of a study of T cell repertoires in cytomegalovirus infection. From the reads, TCRdb called clonotypes with MiXCR, one entry per CDR3 protein. This table has roughly 720,000 distinct CDR3 sequences, 35% to 45% appearing once. Sequencing used PBMCs. These TCRs come from a human donor in good health (CMV status not recorded). Some clones in this sample may be carry-over from other donors' samples. The CDR3 runs from the conserved cysteine through the conserved F or W. D genes are given only for firm matches. Expanded clones are given a class, and other clones once, few, many or no size at all.

d_call | j_call | clone_size | v_call | cdr3_aa | cdr3_nt
TRBD1 | TRBJ2-3 | few | TRBV7-6 | CASSPADRGIDTQYF | TGTGCCAGCAGCCCCGCCGACAGGGGGATAGATACGCAGTATTTT
NA | TRBJ1-6 | NA | TRBV6-1 | CASSYKWGGDSPLHF | TGTGCCAGCAGTTATAAATGGGGGGGCGATTCACCCCTCCACTTT
TRBD1 | TRBJ2-1 | few | TRBV6-5 | CASSGQGGGSSYNEQFF | TGTGCCAGCAGCGGACAGGGTGGGGGGAGCTCCTACAATGAGCAGTTCTTC
TRBD2 | TRBJ2-5 | few | TRBV28 | CASGQIESGGTETQYF | TGTGCCAGCGGACAGATCGAATCGGGGGGGACAGAGACCCAGTACTTC
NA | TRBJ2-5 | NA | TRBV6-6 | CASSAGRLLETQYF | TGTGCCAGCAGTGCAGGTCGGTTGCTGGAGACCCAGTACTTC
NA | TRBJ2-7 | many | TRBV6-5 | CASSYRRGYEQYF | TGTGCCAGCAGTTACCGACGGGGCTACGAGCAGTACTTC
NA | TRBJ1-1 | few | TRBV28 | CASSVTGRQSMNTEAFF | TGTGCCAGCAGTGTAACTGGGCGGCAGTCAATGAACACTGAAGCTTTCTTT
NA | TRBJ2-7 | NA | TRBV10-3 | CAISDPPEGSYEQYF | TGTGCCATCAGTGACCCGCCGGAGGGGAGCTACGAGCAGTACTTC
NA | TRBJ1-5 | NA | TRBV6-5 | CASSYSGRGKVQPQHF | TGTGCCAGCAGTTACTCCGGCAGGGGTAAGGTTCAGCCCCAGCATTTT
NA | TRBJ2-7 | NA | TRBV7-2 | CASSLTPGTFPRAGEQYF | TGTGCCAGCAGCCTGACCCCCGGGACTTTCCCCCGGGCGGGCGAGCAGTACTTC
NA | TRBJ1-6 | NA | TRBV7-2 | CASSLIRNRPHSPLHF | TGTGCCAGCAGCTTAATTAGGAACAGGCCCCATTCACCCCTCCACTTT
NA | TRBJ1-5 | few | TRBV19 | CASSWQESNQPQHF | TGTGCCAGTAGTTGGCAAGAGAGCAATCAGCCCCAGCATTTT
NA | TRBJ2-7 | NA | TRBV30 | CAWSVDYEQYF | TGTGCCTGGAGTGTAGACTACGAGCAGTACTTC
NA | TRBJ2-1 | few | TRBV4-2 | CASSQDELAGSYNEQFF | TGTGCCAGCAGCCAAGATGAGCTAGCTGGCTCCTACAATGAGCAGTTCTTC
NA | TRBJ2-7 | NA | TRBV23-1 | CASRGPGQLTYEQYF | TGCGCCAGCAGGGGACCGGGACAACTCACCTACGAGCAGTACTTC
NA | TRBJ1-3 | NA | TRBV11-2 | CASSLVGSRSGNTIYF | TGTGCCAGCAGCTTAGTGGGCAGCCGCTCTGGAAACACCATATATTTT
TRBD1 | TRBJ2-2 | once | TRBV19 | CASTQTGTGSIANTGELFF | TGTGCCAGTACCCAGACTGGGACAGGGAGTATCGCGAACACCGGGGAGCTGTTTTTT
TRBD2 | TRBJ2-7 | NA | TRBV4-1 | CASSQEITREGEQYF | TGCGCCAGCAGCCAAGAAATTACGCGGGAGGGCGAGCAGTACTTC
NA | TRBJ2-6 | few | TRBV7-6 | CASSLVSSGAGANVLTF | TGTGCCAGCAGCTTAGTGTCGTCCGGGGCTGGGGCCAACGTCCTGACTTTC
TRBD2 | TRBJ2-5 | NA | TRBV28 | CASSSRGGPVETQYF | TGTGCCAGCAGTTCCCGGGGGGGGCCGGTGGAGACCCAGTACTTC
NA | TRBJ2-5 | few | TRBV11-2 | CASSERRGLETQYF | TGTGCCAGCAGCGAACGACGAGGGTTAGAGACCCAGTACTTC
NA | TRBJ2-5 | NA | TRBV7-2 | CASSLARHNGEETQYF | TGTGCCAGCAGCTTAGCGCGACACAATGGGGAAGAGACCCAGTACTTC
NA | TRBJ2-7 | many | TRBV7-6 | CASSLGGAPATYEQYF | TGTGCCAGCAGCTTAGGAGGGGCCCCCGCTACCTACGAGCAGTACTTC
NA | TRBJ1-5 | NA | TRBV3-1 | CASSLQGESNQPQHF | TGTGCCAGCTCCCTCCAGGGTGAAAGCAATCAGCCCCAGCATTTT
NA | TRBJ2-2 | NA | TRBV2 | CASTVQGGVTGEMFF | TGTGCCAGCACCGTACAGGGTGGAGTCACCGGGGAGATGTTTTTT
NA | TRBJ1-1 | NA | TRBV11-1 | CASSPYLIADLNTEAFF | TGTGCCAGCAGCCCATATCTTATCGCAGACCTGAACACTGAAGCTTTCTTT
NA | TRBJ2-1 | NA | TRBV28 | CASSILRGFYNEQFF | TGTGCCAGCAGTATCCTCCGGGGGTTCTACAATGAGCAGTTCTTC
TRBD1 | TRBJ2-5 | NA | TRBV4-1 | CASSHPITPLGTGRALQETQYF | TGCGCCAGCAGCCACCCAATTACCCCCCTCGGGACAGGGAGGGCGCTCCAAGAGACCCAGTACTTC
NA | TRBJ2-1 | NA | TRBV15 | CATSRDKQGEQFF | TGTGCCACCAGCAGAGATAAGCAAGGGGAGCAGTTCTTC
TRBD1 | TRBJ1-5 | few | TRBV12-3/TRBV12-4 | CASSLGQGGEQPQHF | TGTGCCAGCAGTTTGGGACAGGGTGGTGAGCAGCCCCAGCATTTT
NA | TRBJ2-2 | once | TRBV28 | CAGLSDTGELFF | TGTGCCGGCCTTAGTGACACCGGGGAGCTGTTTTTT
NA | TRBJ2-7 | NA | TRBV2 | CASTYMGGAYEQYF | TGTGCCAGCACCTATATGGGGGGGGCTTACGAGCAGTACTTC
NA | TRBJ2-7 | few | TRBV28 | CASGGSYEQYF | TGTGCCAGTGGGGGCTCCTACGAGCAGTACTTC
TRBD1 | TRBJ1-6 | NA | TRBV4-1 | CASKEGQGLTPLHF | TGCGCCAGCAAAGAGGGACAGGGCCTTACCCCCCTCCACTTT
NA | TRBJ2-7 | few | TRBV6-6 | CASSRETRGAYEQYF | TGTGCCAGCAGTAGGGAGACACGAGGGGCCTACGAGCAGTACTTC
NA | TRBJ1-4 | few | TRBV19 | CASTRTTETPEKLFF | TGTGCCAGTACCCGGACGACAGAGACACCTGAAAAACTGTTTTTT
NA | TRBJ2-1 | NA | TRBV7-3 | CASSLGAQDNEQFF | TGTGCCAGCAGCTTGGGGGCCCAAGACAATGAGCAGTTCTTC
TRBD2 | TRBJ2-7 | NA | TRBV20-1 | CSAKQIGTSGDYEQYF | TGCAGTGCTAAGCAAATAGGGACTAGCGGAGACTACGAGCAGTACTTC
TRBD1 | TRBJ2-2 | NA | TRBV6-6 | CASSYSTGGTGELFF | TGTGCCAGCAGTTACAGCACAGGGGGTACCGGGGAGCTGTTTTTT
TRBD2 | TRBJ2-1 | few | TRBV18 | CASSPAGGPYNEQFF | TGTGCCAGCTCACCCGCGGGAGGGCCCTACAATGAGCAGTTCTTC
TRBD1 | TRBJ1-2 | many | TRBV7-2 | CASSLSGGADGYTF | TGTGCCAGCAGCTTATCAGGGGGCGCAGATGGCTACACCTTC
NA | TRBJ1-2 | NA | TRBV7-2 | CASSLFIGTSYGYTF | TGTGCCAGCAGCTTATTCATCGGGACAAGTTATGGCTACACCTTC
NA | TRBJ1-1 | few | TRBV2 | CASTEGENTEAFF | TGTGCCAGCACGGAGGGGGAGAACACTGAAGCTTTCTTT
NA | TRBJ2-7 | many | TRBV7-6 | CASSSTPQGSYEQYF | TGTGCCAGCAGCTCCACACCACAGGGCTCCTACGAGCAGTACTTC
NA | TRBJ1-5 | few | TRBV6-1 | CASRGADGSNQPQHF | TGTGCCAGCAGGGGAGCGGACGGTTCCAATCAGCCCCAGCATTTT
NA | TRBJ2-7 | few | TRBV5-1 | CASSQVGGGSYEQYF | TGCGCCAGCAGCCAAGTTGGGGGTGGTTCCTACGAGCAGTACTTC
TRBD1 | TRBJ2-1 | NA | TRBV28 | CASWDRHNEQFF | TGTGCCAGCTGGGACAGACACAATGAGCAGTTCTTC
NA | TRBJ1-1 | NA | TRBV5-5 | CASSSRRGPPNTEAFF | TGTGCCAGCAGCTCCCGTAGGGGCCCCCCGAACACTGAAGCTTTCTTT
TRBD2 | TRBJ2-3 | NA | TRBV29-1 | CSVETGLANIGPDTQYF | TGCAGCGTTGAAACGGGACTAGCTAACATCGGGCCAGATACGCAGTATTTT
TRBD1 | TRBJ2-7 | NA | TRBV28 | CASSFTGGYYEQYF | TGTGCCAGCAGTTTTACAGGGGGCTACTACGAGCAGTACTTC
TRBD1 | TRBJ1-1 | few | TRBV10-2 | CASSHPGQGKWEAFF | TGCGCCAGCAGCCATCCGGGACAGGGGAAGTGGGAAGCTTTCTTT
TRBD2 | TRBJ2-1 | NA | TRBV7-9 | CASSLLGGRMSDEQFF | TGTGCCAGCAGCTTGTTAGGCGGGAGGATGAGCGATGAGCAGTTCTTC
TRBD2 | TRBJ2-2 | few | TRBV7-4 | CASSLPSGSASGELFF | TGTGCCAGCAGCTTGCCTAGCGGGAGTGCCTCCGGGGAGCTGTTTTTT
NA | TRBJ1-1 | NA | TRBV13 | CASSLGRKWGTDAFF | TGTGCCAGCAGCTTAGGCAGGAAATGGGGCACTGATGCTTTCTTT
NA | TRBJ1-4 | few | TRBV25-1 | CASSDGGAATNEKLFF | TGTGCCAGCAGTGATGGGGGGGCAGCAACTAATGAAAAACTGTTTTTT
TRBD2 | TRBJ2-5 | few | TRBV25-1 | CASSGLAGVKETQYF | TGTGCCAGCAGTGGGCTAGCGGGAGTAAAAGAGACCCAGTACTTC